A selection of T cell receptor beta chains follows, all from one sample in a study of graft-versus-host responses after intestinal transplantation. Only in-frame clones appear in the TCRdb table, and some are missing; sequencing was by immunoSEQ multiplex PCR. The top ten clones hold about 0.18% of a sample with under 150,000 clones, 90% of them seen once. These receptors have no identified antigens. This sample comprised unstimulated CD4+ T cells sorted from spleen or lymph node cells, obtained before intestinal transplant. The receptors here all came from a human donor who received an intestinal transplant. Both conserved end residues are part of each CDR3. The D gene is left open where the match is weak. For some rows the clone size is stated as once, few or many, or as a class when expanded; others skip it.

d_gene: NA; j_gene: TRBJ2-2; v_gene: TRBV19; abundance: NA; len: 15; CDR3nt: TGTGCCACCCGAGGAGGGACAGCGAACACCGGGGAGCTGTTTTTT; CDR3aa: CATRGGTANTGELFF
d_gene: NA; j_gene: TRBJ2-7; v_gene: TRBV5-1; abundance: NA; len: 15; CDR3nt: TGCGCCAGCAGCTTGGGATTCCCGAGCTCCTACGAGCAGTACTTC; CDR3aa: CASSLGFPSSYEQYF
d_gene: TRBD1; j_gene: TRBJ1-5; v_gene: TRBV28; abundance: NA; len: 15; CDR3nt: TGTGCCAGCAGTTTCCCAGGACAGGTCTTTCAGCCCCAGCATTTT; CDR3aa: CASSFPGQVFQPQHF
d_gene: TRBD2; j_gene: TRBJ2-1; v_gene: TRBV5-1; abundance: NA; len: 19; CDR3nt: TGCGCCAGCAGCTTGGTGTGGGTAGCGGGAGGACCGCGCTACAATGAGCAGTTCTTC; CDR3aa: CASSLVWVAGGPRYNEQFF
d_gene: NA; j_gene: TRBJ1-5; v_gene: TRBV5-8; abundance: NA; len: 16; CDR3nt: TGTGCCAGCAGAATGGGGACCGGGACACACAATCAGCCCCAGCATTTT; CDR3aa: CASRMGTGTHNQPQHF
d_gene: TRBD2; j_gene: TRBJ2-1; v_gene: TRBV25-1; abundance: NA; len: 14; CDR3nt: TGTGCCAGCAGTGAAACGGGGGGGCCCCGAGGGCAGTTCTTC; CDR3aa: CASSETGGPRGQFF
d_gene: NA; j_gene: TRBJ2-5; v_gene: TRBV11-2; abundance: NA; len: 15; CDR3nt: TGTGCCAGCAGCTTTACCGGACGGACACAAGAGACCCAGTACTTC; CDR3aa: CASSFTGRTQETQYF
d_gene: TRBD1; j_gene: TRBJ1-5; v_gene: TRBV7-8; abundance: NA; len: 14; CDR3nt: TGTGCCAGCAGCTTGGACAGGGGGTCTCAGCCCCAGCATTTT; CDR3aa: CASSLDRGSQPQHF
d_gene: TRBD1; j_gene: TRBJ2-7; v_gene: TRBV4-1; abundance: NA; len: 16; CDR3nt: TGCGCCAGCAGCCAATTACCGGGACAGGGCCTCTACGAGCAGTACTTC; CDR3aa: CASSQLPGQGLYEQYF
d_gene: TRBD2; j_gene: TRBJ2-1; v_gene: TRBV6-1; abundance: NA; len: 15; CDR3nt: TGTGCCAGCAGCCGGACTAGCGGGGGGTCCAATGAGCAGTTCTTC; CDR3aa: CASSRTSGGSNEQFF
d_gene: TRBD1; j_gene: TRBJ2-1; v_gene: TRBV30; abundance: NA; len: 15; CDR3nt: TGTGCCTGGACGCCGACAGGGCGCCACAGGGATGAGCAGTTCTTC; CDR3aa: CAWTPTGRHRDEQFF
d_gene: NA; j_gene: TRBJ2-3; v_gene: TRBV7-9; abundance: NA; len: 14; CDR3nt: TGTGCCAGCAGCTTACAGGGGCAGGAAAATACGCAGTATTTT; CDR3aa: CASSLQGQENTQYF
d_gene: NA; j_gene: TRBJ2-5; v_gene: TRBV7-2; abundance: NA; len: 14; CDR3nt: TGTGCCAGCAGCTTAGGGGCGAGCCAAGAGACCCAGTACTTC; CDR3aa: CASSLGASQETQYF
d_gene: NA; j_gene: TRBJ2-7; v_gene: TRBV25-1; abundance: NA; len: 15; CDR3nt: TGTGCCAGCAGTGAATATTCCGGGGGTATCTACGAGCAGTACTTC; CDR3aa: CASSEYSGGIYEQYF
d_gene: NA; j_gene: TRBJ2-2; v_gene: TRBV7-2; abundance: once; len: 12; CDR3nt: TGTGCCAGCAGCGCGAATTGGGGGGAGCTGTTTTTT; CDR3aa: CASSANWGELFF
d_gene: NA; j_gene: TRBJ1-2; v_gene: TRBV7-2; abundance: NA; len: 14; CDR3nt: TGTGCCAGCAGCCGGGCAGGGGATGAGCATGGCTACACCTTC; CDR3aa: CASSRAGDEHGYTF
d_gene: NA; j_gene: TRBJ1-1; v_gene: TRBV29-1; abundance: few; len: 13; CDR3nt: TGCAGCGTCCGGGGGAGGGCTAACACTGAAGCTTTCTTT; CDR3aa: CSVRGRANTEAFF
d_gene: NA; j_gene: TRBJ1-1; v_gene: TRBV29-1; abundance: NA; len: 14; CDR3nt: TGCAGCGTTGTTGGGTTGCGGGGGGACACTGAAGCTTTCTTT; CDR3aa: CSVVGLRGDTEAFF
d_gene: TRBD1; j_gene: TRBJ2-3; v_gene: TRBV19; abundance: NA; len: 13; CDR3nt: TGTGCCAGTAACCCGACAGGGGCAGATACGCAGTATTTT; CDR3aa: CASNPTGADTQYF
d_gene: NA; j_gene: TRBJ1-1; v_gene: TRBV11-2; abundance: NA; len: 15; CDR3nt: TGTGCCAGCAGCTTATCCCAGACTATGAACACTGAAGCTTTCTTT; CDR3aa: CASSLSQTMNTEAFF
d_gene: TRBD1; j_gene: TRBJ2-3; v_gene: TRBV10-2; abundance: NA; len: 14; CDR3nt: TGCGCCAGCAGTGTGGCAGGGGGTTCAGATACGCAGTATTTT; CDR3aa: CASSVAGGSDTQYF
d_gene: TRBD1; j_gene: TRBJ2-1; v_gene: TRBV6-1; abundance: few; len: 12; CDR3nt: TGTGCCAGCAGCCGACAGGGGTATGAGCAGTTCTTC; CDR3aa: CASSRQGYEQFF
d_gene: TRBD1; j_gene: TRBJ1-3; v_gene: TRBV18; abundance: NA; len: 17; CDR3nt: TGTGCCAGCTCACTCCGGACAGGGAAAGAACGTGGAAACACCATATATTTT; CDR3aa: CASSLRTGKERGNTIYF
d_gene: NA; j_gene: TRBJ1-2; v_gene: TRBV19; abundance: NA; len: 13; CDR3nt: TGTGCCAGTAGTATGAGGGCGGACTATGGCTACACCTTC; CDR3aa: CASSMRADYGYTF
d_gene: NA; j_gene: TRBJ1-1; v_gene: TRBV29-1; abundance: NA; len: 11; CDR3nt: TGCAGCGTTGGACGGGACACCACGGCTTTCTTT; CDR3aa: CSVGRDTTAFF
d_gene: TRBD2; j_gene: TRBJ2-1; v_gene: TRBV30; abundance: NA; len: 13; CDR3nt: TGTGCCTGGCGGGAGGGATCCTACAATGAGCAGTTCTTC; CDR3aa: CAWREGSYNEQFF
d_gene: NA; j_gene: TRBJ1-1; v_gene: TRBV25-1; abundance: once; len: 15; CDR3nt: TGTGCCAGCCAACCCCTCACAGGGATGAACACTGAAGCTTTCTTT; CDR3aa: CASQPLTGMNTEAFF
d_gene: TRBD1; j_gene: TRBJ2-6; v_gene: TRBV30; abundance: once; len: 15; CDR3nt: TGTGCCTGGAGTGGCGACAGGGCTGGGGCCAACGTCCTGACTTTC; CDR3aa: CAWSGDRAGANVLTF
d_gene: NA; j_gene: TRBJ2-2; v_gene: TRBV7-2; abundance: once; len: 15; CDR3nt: TGTGCCAGCAGCTTAGCGCCTCTACGGACCGGGGAGCTGTTTTTT; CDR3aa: CASSLAPLRTGELFF
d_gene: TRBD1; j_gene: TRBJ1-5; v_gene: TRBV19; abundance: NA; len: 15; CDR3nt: TGTGCCAGTAGTTATTCCGGGACAGGCCTTAGGCCCCAGCATTTT; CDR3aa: CASSYSGTGLRPQHF
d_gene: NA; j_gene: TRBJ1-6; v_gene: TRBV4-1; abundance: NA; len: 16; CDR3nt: TGCGCCAGCAGCCAAGATCGAAGGGGTATAGGTTCACCCCTCCACTTT; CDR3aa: CASSQDRRGIGSPLHF
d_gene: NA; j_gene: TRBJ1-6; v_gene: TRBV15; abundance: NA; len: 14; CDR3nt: TGTGCCACCAGCACCCAAAGACAGGCTTCGCCCCTCCACTTT; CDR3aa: CATSTQRQASPLHF
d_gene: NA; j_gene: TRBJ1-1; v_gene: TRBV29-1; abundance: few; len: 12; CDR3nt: TGCAGCGTTGGGAGGTTGAACACTGAAGCTTTCTTT; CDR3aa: CSVGRLNTEAFF
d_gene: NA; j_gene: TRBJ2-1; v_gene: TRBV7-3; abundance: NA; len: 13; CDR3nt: TGTGCCAGCAGCTTACTAGCCTACAATGAGCAGTTCTTC; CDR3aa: CASSLLAYNEQFF
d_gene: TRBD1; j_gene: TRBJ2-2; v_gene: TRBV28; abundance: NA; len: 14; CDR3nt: TGTGCCAGCAGTTTGACAGGGGTGACCGGGGAGCTGTTTTTT; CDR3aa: CASSLTGVTGELFF
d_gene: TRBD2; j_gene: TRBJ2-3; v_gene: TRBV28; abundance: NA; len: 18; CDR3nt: TGTGCCAGCAGTTTATCTCAAATAAGCGGGAGTCAGACAGATACGCAGTATTTT; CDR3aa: CASSLSQISGSQTDTQYF
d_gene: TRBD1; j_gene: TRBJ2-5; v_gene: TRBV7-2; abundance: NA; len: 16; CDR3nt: TGTGCCAGCAGCTCGCCGGGACAGGGGGCAAAAAAGACCCAGTACTTC; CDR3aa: CASSSPGQGAKKTQYF
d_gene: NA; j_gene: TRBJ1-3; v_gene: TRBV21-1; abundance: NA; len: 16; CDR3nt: TGTGCCAGCGACGGGCACAGGGGCATCTCTGGAAACACCATATATTTT; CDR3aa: CASDGHRGISGNTIYF